Here is one T cell receptor (beta chain) with its context. This sample stems from a study of cytomegalovirus exposure and HLA in healthy donors. Both 60 Vbeta primers and 13 Jbeta primers went into the PCR. Measured with immunoSEQ multiplex PCR; TCRdb has only the in-frame clones, and not every one. The sample consists of tens of thousands of clones, 75% to 85% of them appearing once. Trimming took 1 base from V and 1 from J, leaving 13 bases between them. Per the germline V gene, CDR1 is LGHNA and CDR2 is YNFKEQ. There are 16 residues in the CDR3. The sequenced material came from PBMCs. This sequence originates from a human donor in good health. This sequence joins TRBV4-2 and TRBJ1-1, with D tentatively TRBD1 (6 bases). CDR3 bases: TGTGCCAGCAGCCAAGTAGGGGGACCGACGAACACTGAAGCTTTCTTT. Its translation: CASSQVGGPTNTEAFF.